Presented here are 23 T cell receptor beta chains from one specimen sequenced in a study of control samples from healthy donors and cancer patients. Assay: immunoSEQ multiplex PCR; the TCRdb copy retains only in-frame clones and omits some. The sample consists of around 100,000 clones, about nine tenths of them appearing once. Sequencing was done on a sample of blood. The receptors come from a human donor in good health. The donor label of this sample is uncertain.

This rearrangement joins TRBV5-1 to TRBJ1-1, with D possibly matching TRBD1 (5 bases). Per germline, CDR1 SGHRS and CDR2 YFSETQ. This CDR3 contains 15 residues. The V end lost 4 bases, the J end lost 1 base, and 14 bases lay between the germline ends. CDR3 sequence (DNA): TGCGCCAGCAGCCCCATAGGGGTGGGGAACACTGAAGCTTTCTTT. Amino acid sequence: CASSPIGVGNTEAFF.

V gene TRBV11-1 combines with J gene TRBJ1-4; no clear D gene. This CDR3 is 15 amino acids long. Germline V gene data show CDR1 as SGHAT and CDR2 as FQDESV (reference sequence). V shed 1 base and J shed 8 bases, with 14 bases lying between them. The CDR3 reads CASSLGDSDGEKLFF. CDR3 bases: TGTGCCAGCAGCTTAGGGGATTCAGATGGGGAAAAACTGTTTTTT.

In this sample, this clone turned up once. The J gene is TRBJ1-2, the V gene TRBV9; D uncertain. The V end lost 0 bases, the J end lost 2 bases, and 8 bases lay between the germline ends. Germline CDR1 and CDR2: SGDLS and YYNGEE. This CDR3 region has 14 residues. CDR3 amino acids: CASSVAGGNYGYTF. Here the CDR3 DNA reads TGTGCCAGCAGCGTAGCAGGAGGAAACTATGGCTACACCTTC. Full variable domain (outside the CDR3, taken from reference TRBV9 and TRBJ1-2): DSGVTQTPKHLITATGQRVTLRCSPRSGDLSVYWYQQSLDQGLQFLIQYYNGEERAKGNILERFSAQQFPDLHSELNLSSLELGDSALYFCASSVAGGNYGYTFGSGTRLTVV.

The chain joins TRBV30 to TRBJ2-7; D not certain. This CDR3 comprises 11 residues. V lost 3 bases and J 6 bases, leaving 9 bases between the germline ends. CDR1 is GTSNPN, CDR2 SVGIG, per germline (reference sequence). This chain's CDR3 is CAWRGLAEQYF. DNA of the CDR3: TGTGCCTGGAGGGGCTTGGCCGAGCAGTACTTC.

This rearrangement joins TRBV3-1 (or the pseudogene TRBV3-2) to TRBJ2-1; 9 bases are a match to TRBD1. CDR3 length: 17 amino acids. V gave up 2 bases and J gave up 9 bases; unmatched junction bases: 14. Germline values: CDR1 LGHDT, CDR2 YNNKEL (reference sequence). The CDR3 DNA follows: TGTGCCAGCAGCCAAACATTACCGGGACAGGGCTTTTCTGAGCAGTTCTTC. It is translated as CASSQTLPGQGFSEQFF.

V is TRBV5-5 and J is TRBJ2-7; either TRBD1 or TRBD2 may fit D (6 bases each). V dropped 4 bases and J dropped 0 bases, with 20 bases sitting between them. The CDR3 is 17 amino acids. In germline, CDR1 is SGHKS, CDR2 YYEKEE (reference sequence). CDR3 sequence: CASSPRGRPDSSYEQYV. The CDR3 region has the DNA TGTGCCAGCAGCCCGAGGGGGAGGCCCGATAGCTCCTACGAGCAGTACGTC.

The V and J genes are TRBV6-5 and TRBJ2-3; 12 bases align to TRBD1. The CDR3 is 15 residues long. The ends lost 6 bases at V and 4 bases at J; junction bases unmatched: 5. Germline V gives CDR1 MNHEY, CDR2 SVGAGI. CDR3 protein: CASRVGQGASDTQYF. The CDR3 bases are TGTGCCAGCAGGGTGGGACAGGGGGCGTCAGATACGCAGTATTTT.

The V call is TRBV6-2 or TRBV6-3, the J call TRBJ1-5; perhaps TRBD1 as D (5 bases). The V gene lost 5 bases and the J gene lost 0 bases, with 11 bases spanning the gap. Germline V gene data show CDR1 as MNHEY and CDR2 as SVGEGT. The CDR3 has 15 amino acids. DNA for the CDR3: TGTGCCAGCAGTCGAGACAGAGATAGCAATCAGCCCCAGCATTTT. Translation gives CASSRDRDSNQPQHF.

The chain joins TRBV24-1 to TRBJ2-5, with D perhaps TRBD1 or TRBD2 (5 bases each). Trimming removed 5 bases at V and 4 bases at J, with 19 bases between. Germline V gives CDR1 KGHDR, CDR2 SFDVKD. The length of the CDR3 is 16 residues. CDR3 amino acids: CATSGGLGSGTETQYF. The CDR3 DNA reads TGTGCCACCAGTGGCGGTTTAGGATCGGGGACAGAGACCCAGTACTTC.

In its sample, this clone was seen once. V usage is TRBV18 and J usage is TRBJ1-5; 8 bases match TRBD1. The J segment lost 10 bases and the V segment lost 5 bases, leaving 10 bases of the junction unmatched. CDR1 is KGHSH, CDR2 LQKENI, per germline. The CDR3 totals 14 residues. CDR3 sequence reads: CASSETQGDRPQHF. For the CDR3, the DNA is TGTGCCAGCTCAGAAACACAGGGGGATCGACCCCAGCATTTT.

The chain employs TRBV19 and TRBJ2-1; D may correspond to TRBD1 or TRBD2 (5 bases each). Deletions cut 4 bases from V and 6 bases from J, with 22 bases between. CDR1 and CDR2 from the germline V gene are LNHDA and SQIVND (reference sequence). CDR3 length equals 17 residues. CDR3 region: CASSTETSGTGSNEQFF. The CDR3 DNA reads as TGTGCCAGTAGTACTGAAACATCCGGGACCGGGTCCAATGAGCAGTTCTTC. Supplemented by reference TRBV19 and TRBJ2-1, the full variable domain reads DGGITQSPKYLFRKEGQNVTLSCEQNLNHDAMYWYRQDPGQGLRLIYYSQIVNDFQKGDIAEGYSVSREKKESFPLTVTSAQKNPTAFYLCASSTETSGTGSNEQFFGPGTRLTVL.

A single count supports this clone. The V gene is TRBV10-1, the J gene TRBJ2-7; TRBD2 agrees at 11 bases. Trimming at V came to 2 bases and at J to 3 bases, leaving 12 bases not matched to a gene. The germline V gene has CDR1 WNHNN and CDR2 SYGVQD (reference sequence). The CDR3 covers 18 residues. Written as DNA, the CDR3 is TGCGCCAGCAGTGAGATGAAACCGGGACTAGCGGTCATCTACGAGCAGTACTTC. It is translated as CASSEMKPGLAVIYEQYF.

This clone was found a few times. This rearrangement joins TRBV6-2 or TRBV6-3 to TRBJ2-1; 8 bases agree with TRBD2. CDR1 is MNHEY and CDR2 is SVGEGT in the germline V gene. Trimming took 0 bases from V and 1 from J; bases not matched to a gene: 8. This CDR3 contains 18 residues. The CDR3 loop reads CASSYSSRGGLSYNEQFF. The CDR3 DNA reads as TGTGCCAGCAGTTACTCGAGCCGGGGGGGCTTATCCTACAATGAGCAGTTCTTC.

The chain combines TRBV19 with TRBJ2-7; a weak D match, TRBD1 (6 bases). The CDR3 has 14 amino acids. Germline values: CDR1 LNHDA, CDR2 SQIVND (reference sequence). Deletions cut 3 bases from V and 0 bases from J, with 9 bases between. The CDR3 region is CASSIRDNSYEQYF. CDR3 nucleotide sequence: TGTGCCAGTAGTATCCGGGACAACTCCTACGAGCAGTACTTC.

The chain combines TRBV6-5 with TRBJ1-5, with a tentative D call TRBD1 (6 bases). This CDR3 is 13 amino acids long. Trimming stripped 6 bases from V and 5 bases from J, with 11 bases between. CDR1 is MNHEY, CDR2 SVGAGI, per germline. CDR3 loop: CASSLDRYQPQHF. In nucleotides, the CDR3 is TGTGCCAGCAGCCTGGACAGATATCAGCCCCAGCATTTT.

The chain has TRBV27 and TRBJ2-5; D is undetermined. The V gene's germline CDR1 is MNHEY and CDR2 SMNVEV (reference sequence). This CDR3 is built from 12 residues. Trimming stripped 8 bases from V and 2 bases from J, with 9 bases between. CDR3 nucleotides: TGTGCCAGCCCGAGACTTCAAGAGACCCAGTACTTC. Amino acid sequence: CASPRLQETQYF.

The chain recombines TRBV27 with TRBJ1-2, with 8 bases that match TRBD1. The CDR3 has 14 residues. Trimming cost V 6 bases and J 0 bases; bases outside gene matches: 3. CDR1 and CDR2 (germline): MNHEY, SMNVEV (reference sequence). The CDR3 loop is CASSTGGPNYGYTF. CDR3 DNA sequence: TGTGCCAGCAGCACAGGGGGTCCTAACTATGGCTACACCTTC.

The genes are TRBV29-1 and TRBJ1-2; D is undetermined. Trimming took 3 bases from V and 6 from J, leaving 14 bases between them. This CDR3 contains 13 residues. The germline CDR1 and CDR2 sequences are SQVTM and ANQGSEA. The CDR3 spells CSVEFIGSDGYTF. In nucleotides, the CDR3 is TGCAGCGTTGAGTTCATAGGGAGCGATGGCTACACCTTC. Full variable domain (rest looked up from reference TRBV29-1 and TRBJ1-2): SAVISQKPSRDICQRGTSLTIQCQVDSQVTMMFWYRQQPGQSLTLIATANQGSEATYESGFVIDKFPISRPNLTFSTLTVSNMSPEDSSIYLCSVEFIGSDGYTFGSGTRLTVV.

The gene calls are TRBV3-1 (or the pseudogene TRBV3-2) and TRBJ2-5; a possible D gene is TRBD2 (6 bases). In germline, CDR1 is LGHDT, CDR2 YNNKEL (reference sequence). Trimming cost V 4 bases and J 7 bases, with 13 bases left between them. This CDR3 spans 13 amino acids. The CDR3 region has the DNA TGTGCCAGCAGCCGACTAGGGGATGTGACCCAGTACTTC. This encodes CASSRLGDVTQYF.

The chain's CDR3 is CASSSGQNSPLHF. Written as DNA, the CDR3 is TGTGCCAGCAGCTCGGGACAGAATTCACCCCTCCACTTT. J is TRBJ1-6 and V is TRBV11-3; 7 positions agree with TRBD1. Germline-derived CDR1 and CDR2 are SGHNT and YENEEA. This CDR3 has 13 amino acids. Trimming at V came to 4 bases and at J to 7 bases, leaving 1 base not matched to a gene.

The chain has TRBV7-9 and TRBJ1-3; D ambiguous. Germline V gene data show CDR1 as SEHNR and CDR2 as FQNEAQ (reference sequence). V shed 5 bases and J shed 8 bases, with 7 bases lying between them. This CDR3 comprises 11 residues. The CDR3 nucleotides are TGTGCCAGCAGCCCCCATGACACCATATATTTT. It encodes CASSPHDTIYF.

Comment on this clone: The junction shows a germline mismatch at one end, possibly a read error. CDR3 region: CASSLGTVLHF. The DNA of the CDR3 is TGTGCCAGCAGTTTAGGGACAGTTTTACATTTT. The chain has TRBV27 and TRBJ1-1; the match to TRBD1 covers 7 bases. The CDR3 is 11 amino acids. From germline, CDR1 is MNHEY and CDR2 SMNVEV (reference sequence).

The chain couples TRBV15 to TRBJ2-7, with D possibly TRBD1 on 5 matching bases. Germline values: CDR1 LNHNV, CDR2 YYDKDF (reference sequence). This CDR3 spans 12 amino acids. V gave up 2 bases and J gave up 3 bases, with 5 bases separating them. CDR3 DNA: TGTGCCACCAGCAGACAGGGCTACGAGCAGTACTTC. Protein: CATSRQGYEQYF.